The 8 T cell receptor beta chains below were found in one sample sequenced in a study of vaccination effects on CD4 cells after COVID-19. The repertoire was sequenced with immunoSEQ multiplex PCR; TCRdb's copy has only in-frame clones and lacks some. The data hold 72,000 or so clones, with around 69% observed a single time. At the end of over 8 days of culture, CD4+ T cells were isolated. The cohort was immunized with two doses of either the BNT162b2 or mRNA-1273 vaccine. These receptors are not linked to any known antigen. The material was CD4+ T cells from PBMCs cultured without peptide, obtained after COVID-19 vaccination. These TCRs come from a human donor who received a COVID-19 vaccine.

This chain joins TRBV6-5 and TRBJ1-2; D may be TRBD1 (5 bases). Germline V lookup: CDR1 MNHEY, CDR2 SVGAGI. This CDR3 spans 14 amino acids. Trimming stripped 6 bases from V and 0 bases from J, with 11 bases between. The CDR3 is CASRGRLANYGYTF. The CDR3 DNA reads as TGTGCCAGCAGGGGACGGTTAGCTAACTATGGCTACACCTTC.

In nucleotides, the CDR3 is TGCGCCAGCGGCAGGACCGTTGGAGGCCAAGAGACCCAGTACTTC. This gives the protein CASGRTVGGQETQYF. The chain couples TRBV5-1 to TRBJ2-5; maybe TRBD2 (5 bases). The V end lost 7 bases, the J end lost 1 base, and 17 bases lay between the germline ends. There are 15 residues in the CDR3. Germline lookup yields CDR1 SGHRS and CDR2 YFSETQ.

This chain's CDR3 is CASSEARYGYTF. DNA for the CDR3: TGCGCCAGCAGTGAAGCCAGGTATGGCTACACCTTC. V is TRBV10-2 and J is TRBJ1-2; D uncertain. Between the trimmed V and J ends, which lost 3 bases and 5 bases, there was a span of 7 bases. Germline V gives CDR1 WSHSY, CDR2 SAAADI. This CDR3 is 12 amino acids long.

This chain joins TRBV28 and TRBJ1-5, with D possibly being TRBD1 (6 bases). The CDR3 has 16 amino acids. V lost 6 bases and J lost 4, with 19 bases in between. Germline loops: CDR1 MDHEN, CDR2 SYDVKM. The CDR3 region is CASSGSYSTGNQPQHF. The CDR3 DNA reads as TGTGCCAGCAGCGGTAGTTATAGTACAGGGAATCAGCCCCAGCATTTT.

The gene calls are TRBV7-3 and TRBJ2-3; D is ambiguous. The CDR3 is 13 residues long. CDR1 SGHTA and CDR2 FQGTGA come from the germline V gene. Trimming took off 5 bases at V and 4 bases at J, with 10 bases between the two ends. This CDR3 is CASSPLIADTQYF. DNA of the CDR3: TGTGCCAGCAGCCCGTTGATAGCAGATACGCAGTATTTT.

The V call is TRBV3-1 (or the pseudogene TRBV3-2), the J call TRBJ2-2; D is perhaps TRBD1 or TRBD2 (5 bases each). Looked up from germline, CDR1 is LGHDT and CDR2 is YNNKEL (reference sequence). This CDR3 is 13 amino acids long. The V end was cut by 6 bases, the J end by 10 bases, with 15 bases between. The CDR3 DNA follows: TGTGCCAGCAGTCCCGGGACGGTCGAGGAGCTGTTTTTT. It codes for CASSPGTVEELFF.

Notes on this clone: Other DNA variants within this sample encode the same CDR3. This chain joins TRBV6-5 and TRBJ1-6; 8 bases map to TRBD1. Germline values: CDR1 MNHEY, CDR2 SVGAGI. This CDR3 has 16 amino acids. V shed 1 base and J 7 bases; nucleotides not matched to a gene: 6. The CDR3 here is CASSYLGQGGNSPLHF. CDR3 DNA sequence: TGTGCCAGCAGTTACTTAGGACAGGGAGGCAATTCACCCCTCCACTTT.

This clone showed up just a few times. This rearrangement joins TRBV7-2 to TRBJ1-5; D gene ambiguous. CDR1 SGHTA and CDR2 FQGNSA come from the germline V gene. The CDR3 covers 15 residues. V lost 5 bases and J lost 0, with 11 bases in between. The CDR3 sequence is CASSPDGDSNQPQHF. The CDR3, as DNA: TGTGCCAGCAGCCCCGACGGAGATAGCAATCAGCCCCAGCATTTT.